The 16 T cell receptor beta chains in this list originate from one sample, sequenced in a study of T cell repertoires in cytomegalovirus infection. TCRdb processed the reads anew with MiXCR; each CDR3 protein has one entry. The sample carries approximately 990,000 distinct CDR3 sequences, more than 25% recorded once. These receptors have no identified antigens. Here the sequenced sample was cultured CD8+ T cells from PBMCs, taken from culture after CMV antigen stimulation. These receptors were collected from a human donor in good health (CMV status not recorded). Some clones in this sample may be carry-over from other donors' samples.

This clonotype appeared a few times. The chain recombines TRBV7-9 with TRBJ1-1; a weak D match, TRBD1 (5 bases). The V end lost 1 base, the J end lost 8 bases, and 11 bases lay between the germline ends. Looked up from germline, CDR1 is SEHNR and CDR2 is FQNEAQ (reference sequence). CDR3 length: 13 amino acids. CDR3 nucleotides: TGTGCCAGCAGCTTAGAATGGGGGATCGAAGCTTTCTTT. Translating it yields CASSLEWGIEAFF.

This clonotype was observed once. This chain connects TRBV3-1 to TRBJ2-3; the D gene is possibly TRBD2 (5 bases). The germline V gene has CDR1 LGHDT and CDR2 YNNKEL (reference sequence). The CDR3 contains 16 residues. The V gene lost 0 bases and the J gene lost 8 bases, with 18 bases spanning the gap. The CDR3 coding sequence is TGTGCCAGCAGCCAAGACAAGAAGGGAGCCAACGGTACGCAGTATTTT. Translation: CASSQDKKGANGTQYF.

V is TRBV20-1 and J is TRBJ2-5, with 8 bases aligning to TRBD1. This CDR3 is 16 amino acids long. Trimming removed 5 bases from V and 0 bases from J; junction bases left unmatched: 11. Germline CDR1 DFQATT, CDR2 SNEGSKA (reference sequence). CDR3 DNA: TGCAGTGCTGTGCTACGGGACAGGAACTACCAAGAGACCCAGTACTTC. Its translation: CSAVLRDRNYQETQYF.

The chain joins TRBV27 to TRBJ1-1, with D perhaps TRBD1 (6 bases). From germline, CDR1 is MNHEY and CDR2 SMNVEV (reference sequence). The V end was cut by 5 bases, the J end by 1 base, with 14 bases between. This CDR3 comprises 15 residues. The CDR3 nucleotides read TGTGCCAGCAGTCCGCTGACAGGAGCGAACACTGAAGCTTTCTTT. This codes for CASSPLTGANTEAFF.

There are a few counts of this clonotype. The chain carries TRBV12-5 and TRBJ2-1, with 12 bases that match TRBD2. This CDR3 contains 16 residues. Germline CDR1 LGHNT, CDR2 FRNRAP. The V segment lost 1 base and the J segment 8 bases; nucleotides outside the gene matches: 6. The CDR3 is CASGLASGGAFDEQFF. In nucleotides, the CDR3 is TGTGCTAGTGGTTTGGCTAGCGGGGGGGCCTTCGATGAGCAGTTCTTC.

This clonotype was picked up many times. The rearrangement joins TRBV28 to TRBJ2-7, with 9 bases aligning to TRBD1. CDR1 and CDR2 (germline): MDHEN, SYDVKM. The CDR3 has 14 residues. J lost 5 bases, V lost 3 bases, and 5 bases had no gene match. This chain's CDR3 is CASSLRDREDEQYV. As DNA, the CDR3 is TGTGCCAGCAGTTTGAGGGACAGGGAGGACGAGCAGTACGTC.

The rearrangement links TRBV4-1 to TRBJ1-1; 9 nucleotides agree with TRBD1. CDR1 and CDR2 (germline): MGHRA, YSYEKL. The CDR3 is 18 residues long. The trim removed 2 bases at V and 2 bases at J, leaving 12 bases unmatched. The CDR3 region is CASSQFGGQGVVNTEAFF. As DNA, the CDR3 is TGCGCCAGCAGCCAATTTGGGGGACAGGGTGTTGTCAACACTGAAGCTTTCTTT.

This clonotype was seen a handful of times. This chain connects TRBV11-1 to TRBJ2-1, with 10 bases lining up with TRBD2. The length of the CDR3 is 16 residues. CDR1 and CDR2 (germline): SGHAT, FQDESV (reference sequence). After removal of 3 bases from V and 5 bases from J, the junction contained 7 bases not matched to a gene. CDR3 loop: CASSLGPGTSDNEQFF. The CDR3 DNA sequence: TGTGCCAGCAGCTTGGGCCCCGGGACTAGCGACAATGAGCAGTTCTTC.

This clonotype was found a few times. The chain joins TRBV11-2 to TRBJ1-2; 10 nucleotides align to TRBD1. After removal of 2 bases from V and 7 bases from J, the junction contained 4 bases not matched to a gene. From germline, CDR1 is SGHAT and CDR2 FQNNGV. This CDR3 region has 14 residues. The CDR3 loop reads CASSLWDRGGGYTF. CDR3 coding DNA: TGTGCCAGCAGCTTATGGGACAGGGGTGGTGGCTACACCTTC.

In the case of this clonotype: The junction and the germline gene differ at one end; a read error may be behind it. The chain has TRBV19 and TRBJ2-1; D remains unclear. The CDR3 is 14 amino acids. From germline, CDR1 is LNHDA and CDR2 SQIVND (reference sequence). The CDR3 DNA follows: TGTGCCTGTAGCATCGACAACTCCTACAATGAGCAGTTCTTC. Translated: CACSIDNSYNEQFF.

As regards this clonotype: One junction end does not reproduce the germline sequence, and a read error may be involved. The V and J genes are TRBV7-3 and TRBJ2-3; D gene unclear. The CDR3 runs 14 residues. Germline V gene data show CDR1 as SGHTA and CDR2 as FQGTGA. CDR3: CANSLDGLDDTQYF. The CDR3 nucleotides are TGTGCCAACAGCTTAGACGGTTTGGATGATACGCAGTATTTT.

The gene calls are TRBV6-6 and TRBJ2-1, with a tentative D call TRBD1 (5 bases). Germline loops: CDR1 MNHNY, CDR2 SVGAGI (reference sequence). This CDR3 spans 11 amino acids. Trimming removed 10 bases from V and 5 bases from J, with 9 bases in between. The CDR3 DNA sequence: TGTGCCACCAGGGTAAACAATGAGCAGTTCTTC. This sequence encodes CATRVNNEQFF.

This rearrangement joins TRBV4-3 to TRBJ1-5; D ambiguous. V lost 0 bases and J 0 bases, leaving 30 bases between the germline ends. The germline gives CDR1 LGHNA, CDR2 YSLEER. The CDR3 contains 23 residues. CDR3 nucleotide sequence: TGCGCCAGCAGCCAAGATATTGGAGGCCAGACCGACGGATTCCCTTATAGCAATCAGCCCCAGCATTTT. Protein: CASSQDIGGQTDGFPYSNQPQHF.

The CDR3 protein is CSARAPGDVSPLHF. The CDR3 nucleotides are TGCAGTGCTAGAGCGCCGGGGGACGTTTCACCCCTCCACTTT. The genes are TRBV20-1 and TRBJ1-6, with TRBD1 as a possible D gene (5 bases). The CDR3 runs to 14 residues. V was pared by 1 base and J by 9 bases, with 13 bases between. Germline CDR1 and CDR2: DFQATT and SNEGSKA (reference sequence).

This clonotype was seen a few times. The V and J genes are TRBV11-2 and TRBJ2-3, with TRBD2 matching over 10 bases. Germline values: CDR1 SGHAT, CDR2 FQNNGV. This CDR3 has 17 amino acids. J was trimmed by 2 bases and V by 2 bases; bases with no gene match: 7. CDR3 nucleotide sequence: TGTGCCAGCAGCTTACCCCAGCGGGGGGGTATCACAGATACGCAGTATTTT. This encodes CASSLPQRGGITDTQYF.

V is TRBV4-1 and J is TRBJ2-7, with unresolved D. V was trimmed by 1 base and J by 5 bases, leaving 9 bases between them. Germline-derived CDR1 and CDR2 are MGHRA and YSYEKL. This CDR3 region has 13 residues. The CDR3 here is CASSQVGRDEQYF. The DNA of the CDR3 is TGCGCCAGCAGCCAAGTAGGAAGGGACGAGCAGTACTTC.